This TCR beta chain stems from a study of chemoradiotherapy in HPV16-positive cancers. Looking at the study overall: Candidate HPV-specific T-cell clones and common TCR motifs came from functional assays in two HPV16-positive patients.

The germline V and J ends were trimmed by 4 bases and 7 bases, with 17 bases remaining between them. This CDR3 comprises 15 residues. Germline assignment: CDR1 SGHNT and CDR2 YENEEA. The table came from immunoSEQ multiplex PCR; TCRdb's copy has only in-frame clones and leaves some out. This sample yields 2,900 or so clones, of which about 87% are seen a single time; around 5.2% belongs to the top ten. Concerning this clone: Its cognate antigen is unknown.

Overall study findings and caveats: HPV-responsive T-cell expansion during chemoradiotherapy was linked to improved recurrence-free survival in HPV16-positive patients. Functional assays defining HPV-specific T cells used only two HPV16-positive patients.

The clonotype comes from a human donor with HPV-associated anogenital cancer. The sequencing here drew on tumor tissue, taken from a patient who underwent chemoradiotherapy. V usage is TRBV11-3 and J usage is TRBJ2-1; either TRBD1 or TRBD2 may supply D (5 bases each). The CDR3 region is CASSSKGPGSNEQFF. CDR3 bases: TGTGCCAGCAGCTCTAAAGGGCCAGGGAGTAATGAGCAGTTCTTC.